The rows below give T cell receptor beta chains drawn from one sample of a study of control samples from healthy donors and cancer patients. Sequencing was performed with immunoSEQ multiplex PCR; in TCRdb, only in-frame clones are kept and a portion is missing. This sample has about 80,000 clones, with about nine tenths found just once. The sample consisted of blood. These receptors were collected from a man aged 45-65 years in good health. Both conserved end residues are part of each CDR3. The order of the fields is V gene, D gene, J gene, CDR3 protein. D genes are given only for firm matches.

V: TRBV12-3/TRBV12-4; D: -; J: TRBJ1-1; CDR3: CASSYEGRTEAFF
V: TRBV27; D: -; J: TRBJ1-1; CDR3: CASNFYGFAGAGAFF
V: TRBV24-1; D: -; J: TRBJ1-1; CDR3: CATSDPVRTEAFF
V: TRBV27; D: TRBD1; J: TRBJ1-2; CDR3: CASRGTGGSYGYTF
V: TRBV6-5; D: -; J: TRBJ1-4; CDR3: CASRPDRKGEKLFF
V: TRBV24-1; D: TRBD1; J: TRBJ2-3; CDR3: CATSDGRTGNTDTQYF
V: TRBV19; D: -; J: TRBJ1-1; CDR3: CASSLGWTAMNTEAFF
V: TRBV30; D: -; J: TRBJ1-5; CDR3: CAWSMGAANQPQHF
V: TRBV5-4; D: -; J: TRBJ2-3; CDR3: CASSPPNTDTQYF
V: TRBV11-3; D: TRBD1; J: TRBJ1-3; CDR3: CASSLRSGGGRSGNTIYF
V: TRBV2; D: -; J: TRBJ1-1; CDR3: CASTDWNTEAFF
V: TRBV27; D: TRBD2; J: TRBJ2-7; CDR3: CASSSPSGPRDEQYF